This entry lists 18 T cell receptor beta chains sequenced from one sample in a study of CD8 T cells in Susac syndrome. RNA amounts of roughly 0.45 to 1 ug underwent reverse transcription with random hexamers. MiXCR, run by TCRdb on the immunoSEQ multiplex PCR reads, gives a single entry per CDR3 protein. Of some 96,000 distinct CDR3 sequences in the sample, about 96% were seen once. Sequenced material: CD8+ T cells from PBMCs. These receptors were taken from a human donor with Susac syndrome.

This chain links TRBV5-6 with TRBJ2-7; D may match TRBD1 or TRBD2 (6 bases each). The CDR3 spans 13 residues. CDR1 SGHDT and CDR2 YYEEEE come from the germline V gene. The V end was cut by 0 bases, the J end by 5 bases, with 9 bases between. The CDR3 sequence is CASSLAGDNEQYF. The CDR3 nucleotides read TGTGCCAGCAGCTTGGCGGGGGACAACGAGCAGTACTTC.

The J gene is TRBJ2-6, the V gene TRBV13; 7 bases align to TRBD2. The germline CDR1 and CDR2 sequences are PRHDT and FYEKMQ (reference sequence). The trim removed 0 bases at V and 2 bases at J, leaving 4 bases unmatched. CDR3 length equals 17 residues. The CDR3 protein is CASSLGTSWPGANVLTF. The CDR3 DNA is TGTGCCAGCAGCTTAGGGACTAGCTGGCCTGGGGCCAACGTCCTGACTTTC.

The CDR3 bases are TGTGCCAGCAGTGAACCAGAAGGACTAGCGGAGCAAGAGACCCAGTACTTC. Protein product: CASSEPEGLAEQETQYF. This sequence joins TRBV28 and TRBJ2-5; 10 bases fit TRBD2. The CDR3 runs to 17 residues. Losses at the gene ends were 5 bases for V and 2 bases for J; bases not matched to a gene: 11. Per germline, CDR1 MDHEN and CDR2 SYDVKM.

The chain uses TRBV6-5 and TRBJ1-2; maybe TRBD1 (6 bases). Trimming left V 4 bases short and J 4 bases short, with 19 bases between. Looked up from germline, CDR1 is MNHEY and CDR2 is SVGAGI. CDR3 size: 16 residues. The CDR3 nucleotides are TGTGCCAGCAGTTCCCTCGGGACATCCTCCGGCTATGGCTACACCTTC. This encodes CASSSLGTSSGYGYTF.

The rearrangement joins TRBV15 to TRBJ2-3; perhaps TRBD2 as D (6 bases). Trimming left V 1 base short and J 2 bases short, with 13 bases between. Germline CDR1 LNHNV, CDR2 YYDKDF (reference sequence). This CDR3 has 16 residues. Written as DNA, the CDR3 is TGTGCCACCAGCAGAGGCATAAGCGGGCCCACAGATACGCAGTATTTT. Translating gives CATSRGISGPTDTQYF.

V usage is TRBV5-1 and J usage is TRBJ2-1; 12 nucleotides line up with TRBD2. This CDR3 spans 16 amino acids. The V segment lost 0 bases and the J segment 9 bases; nucleotides outside the gene matches: 7. In germline, CDR1 is SGHRS, CDR2 YFSETQ. The CDR3 DNA sequence: TGCGCCAGCAGCTTGGAAGGACTAGCGGGAATTCCTGAGCAGTTCTTC. Its protein product is CASSLEGLAGIPEQFF.

The gene calls are TRBV29-1 and TRBJ1-2; D not certain. The germline CDR1 and CDR2 sequences are SQVTM and ANQGSEA. Trimming took off 7 bases at V and 2 bases at J, with 11 bases between the two ends. The CDR3 has 12 residues. The CDR3 coding sequence is TGCAGCGCCCGGACGGTCAACTATGGCTACACCTTC. It translates to CSARTVNYGYTF.

This chain uses TRBV29-1 with TRBJ2-2, with D possibly matching TRBD2 (5 bases). V was trimmed by 6 bases and J by 3 bases, leaving 5 bases between them. The germline CDR1 and CDR2 sequences are SQVTM and ANQGSEA. CDR3 length equals 11 residues. Here the CDR3 DNA reads TGCAGCGTGGACTACACCGGGGAGCTGTTTTTT. It is translated as CSVDYTGELFF.

This chain links TRBV27 with TRBJ2-4; tentatively, D is TRBD1 or TRBD2 (7 bases each). This CDR3 has 14 amino acids. Per the germline V gene, CDR1 is MNHEY and CDR2 is SMNVEV (reference sequence). Trimming cost V 6 bases and J 7 bases, with 16 bases left between them. The CDR3 spells CASSPRQGGNIQYF. CDR3 nucleotides: TGTGCCAGCAGCCCCCGACAGGGAGGGAACATTCAGTACTTC.

This chain joins TRBV7-9 and TRBJ1-4, with no clear D. Trimming pared 5 bases from V and 2 bases from J, leaving 3 bases between. The CDR3 is made up of 12 amino acids. Germline V gene lookup returns CDR1 SEHNR and CDR2 FQNEAQ (reference sequence). CDR3 in DNA: TGTGCCAGCAGCCCTACTAATGAAAAACTGTTTTTT. Protein product: CASSPTNEKLFF.

The chain is built from TRBV11-2 and TRBJ2-3; D is possibly TRBD2 (5 bases). This CDR3 comprises 15 residues. CDR1 and CDR2 (germline): SGHAT, FQNNGV. The V and J ends lost 5 bases and 11 bases respectively, with 23 bases between them. CDR3 amino acids: CASSPGPLKDYLQYF. As DNA, the CDR3 is TGTGCCAGCAGCCCCGGCCCCCTGAAAGACTATCTGCAGTATTTT. Variable domain in full (rest from reference TRBV11-2 and TRBJ2-3): EAGVAQSPRYKIIEKRQSVAFWCNPISGHATLYWYQQILGQGPKLLIQFQNNGVVDDSQLPKDRFSAERLKGVDSTLKIQPAKLEDSAVYLCASSPGPLKDYLQYFGPGTRLTVL.

The rearrangement joins TRBV6-2 or TRBV6-3 to TRBJ2-2; the D is unclear. Germline V gene sequence: CDR1 MNHEY, CDR2 SVGEGT. V lost 5 bases, J lost 3 bases, and 16 bases lay in between. This CDR3 contains 16 residues. The CDR3, as DNA: TGTGCCAGCAGTCTACTCTCCCCGGCCTACACCGGGGAGCTGTTTTTT. Its translation: CASSLLSPAYTGELFF.

The J gene is TRBJ1-2, the V gene TRBV7-9; no clear D. Germline CDR1 and CDR2: SEHNR and FQNEAQ (reference sequence). Between the trimmed V and J ends, which lost 9 bases and 8 bases, there was a span of 22 bases. There are 14 residues in the CDR3. The CDR3 DNA follows: TGTGCCAGTACCTCCGGACCGGTATCCCCCGGCTACACCTTC. Its protein is CASTSGPVSPGYTF.

The J gene is TRBJ2-5, the V gene TRBV3-1, with D perhaps TRBD1 (6 bases). The CDR3 sequence is 15 residues long. CDR1 and CDR2 from the germline V gene are LGHDT and YNNKEL (reference sequence). V lost 1 base, J lost 3 bases, and 12 bases lay in between. DNA of the CDR3: TGTGCCAGCAGCCAAGTAGGGGGAGTAGAAGAGACCCAGTACTTC. Protein sequence: CASSQVGGVEETQYF.

This chain connects TRBV9 to TRBJ1-2; 10 nucleotides align to TRBD1. This CDR3 comprises 14 residues. V was pared by 7 bases and J by 2 bases, with 5 bases of the junction left unmatched. Per germline, CDR1 SGDLS and CDR2 YYNGEE. CDR3 in amino acids: CASQGQGKNYGYTF. The CDR3 nucleotides are TGTGCCAGCCAGGGACAGGGGAAGAACTATGGCTACACCTTC. Combining the CDR3 with reference TRBV9 and TRBJ1-2 gives the whole variable domain DSGVTQTPKHLITATGQRVTLRCSPRSGDLSVYWYQQSLDQGLQFLIQYYNGEERAKGNILERFSAQQFPDLHSELNLSSLELGDSALYFCASQGQGKNYGYTFGSGTRLTVV.

V gene TRBV6-2 or TRBV6-3 combines with J gene TRBJ2-3, with a weak D call TRBD2 (5 bases). The CDR3 loop spans 14 amino acids. With 2 bases removed from V and 5 bases from J, the gap between germline ends came to 11 bases. CDR1 MNHEY and CDR2 SVGEGT come from the germline V gene. The CDR3 here is CASSYPLRGDTQYF. The CDR3 bases are TGTGCCAGCAGTTACCCGCTCCGGGGAGATACGCAGTATTTT.

The chain couples TRBV13 to TRBJ2-5, with TRBD1 matching over 9 bases. The V and J ends lost 4 bases and 5 bases, in that order; junction bases with no gene match: 8. CDR1 PRHDT and CDR2 FYEKMQ come from the germline V gene (reference sequence). The CDR3 is made up of 15 amino acids. The CDR3 region is CASSSTGGRGETQYF. The CDR3 coding sequence is TGTGCCAGCAGCTCTACAGGGGGCCGAGGGGAGACCCAGTACTTC.

V usage is TRBV5-1 and J usage is TRBJ2-7, with D perhaps TRBD2 (6 bases). The CDR3 extends over 13 amino acids. V was cut by 0 bases and J by 5 bases, with 9 bases left in between. Germline V gene data show CDR1 as SGHRS and CDR2 as YFSETQ. In DNA form, the CDR3 reads TGCGCCAGCAGCTTGGCGGGGGTGGACGAGCAGTACTTC. Its protein is CASSLAGVDEQYF.